This T cell receptor (beta chain) comes out of a study of blood T cell repertoires in COVID-19. The overall study: Samples came from the United States, Italy and Spain, spanning acute and convalescent COVID-19. In each case, the material was cDNA or gDNA derived from T cells, B-cell-depleted T cells, or PBMCs.

Original handling: Estimated nucleated cell counts came from reference gene primer amplification. Generated by immunoSEQ multiplex PCR, the TCRdb table keeps only in-frame clones and is missing some. V and J calls and clone size are those listed in that table; D and trimming were worked out from the DNA. The sample consists of over 300,000 clones, roughly 85% of them appearing once. Sequencing was performed on peripheral blood. The source of this sequence is a human donor in a cohort sampled during active COVID-19.

CDR3 DNA: TGTGCCAGCAGTCCCAGTCCCTACAATGAGCAGTTCTTC. Its protein product is CASSPSPYNEQFF. V and J are TRBV27 and TRBJ2-1; D is unresolved. Looked up from germline, CDR1 is MNHEY and CDR2 is SMNVEV (reference sequence). Trimming stripped 5 bases from V and 2 bases from J, with 7 bases between. The CDR3 loop spans 13 amino acids.